A selection of T cell receptor beta chains follows, all from one sample in a study of blood T cell repertoires in COVID-19. Using immunoSEQ multiplex PCR, the repertoire was profiled, and TCRdb retains in-frame clones only, with some absent. The sample contains about 82,000 clones, around 78% of which appear only once. Sample: peripheral blood. All receptors derive from a man between 60 and 70 years old with COVID-19, enrolled during active disease. CDR3s include the opening cysteine and the closing phenylalanine or tryptophan. A D gene is named only where the DNA matches it firmly. For some rows the clone size is stated as once, few or many, or as a class when expanded; others skip it.

clone_size cdr3_length j_call d_call v_call cdr3_nt cdr3_aa
NA 18 TRBJ2-3 TRBD2 TRBV15 TGTGCCACCAGCAGAGGCTCCGGACTAGCGGGATTCACAGATACGCAGTATTTT CATSRGSGLAGFTDTQYF
once 13 TRBJ1-2 NA TRBV12-3/TRBV12-4 TGTGCCAGCAGTTTAGGTATAGGGGATGGCTACACCTTC CASSLGIGDGYTF
NA 15 TRBJ2-7 TRBD2 TRBV6-2/TRBV6-3 TGTGCCAGCAGTTACACATTAGCGGGAGCCCACGAGCAGTACTTC CASSYTLAGAHEQYF
NA 13 TRBJ2-5 TRBD1 TRBV11-2 TGTGCCAGCACCAAGACAGGGCCCGAGACCCAGTACTTC CASTKTGPETQYF
NA 16 TRBJ2-1 TRBD2 TRBV19 TGTGCCAGTAGCGGAAGGGCTAGCGGGGCGTACAATGAGCAGTTCTTC CASSGRASGAYNEQFF
NA 15 TRBJ1-1 TRBD1 TRBV7-2 TGTGCCAGCAGCGTAAGGAGACAGGGTGGTACTGAAGCTTTCTTT CASSVRRQGGTEAFF
NA 16 TRBJ1-1 TRBD1 TRBV5-1 TGCGCCAGCAGCTGGGGGTGGACAGGCCCAGACAAGGAAGCTTTCTTT CASSWGWTGPDKEAFF
NA 15 TRBJ2-7 TRBD2 TRBV3-1/TRBV3-2 TGTGCCAGCAGCCAAGCTACTAGCGGGAGATTTGAAAAGTACTTC CASSQATSGRFEKYF
NA 16 TRBJ1-3 NA TRBV6-1 TGTGCCAGCAGTGACGGAAACAGGCGCCTTGGAAACACCATATATTTT CASSDGNRRLGNTIYF
NA 14 TRBJ1-3 TRBD1 TRBV19 TGTGCCAGCCGGGGGACAGGTTCTGGAAACACCATATATTTT CASRGTGSGNTIYF
NA 14 TRBJ2-7 TRBD1 TRBV6-6 TGTGCCAGTTGGGAGGTACAGGGGGTATACGAGCAGTACTTC CASWEVQGVYEQYF
few 16 TRBJ1-4 NA TRBV7-9 TGTGCCAGCAGCCTCCAGGGTTGGGGATCGTCGGAAAAACTGTTTTTT CASSLQGWGSSEKLFF
NA 14 TRBJ1-1 NA TRBV6-2/TRBV6-3 TGTGCCAGCAGTTACTTGGGGAGTAACACTGAAGCTTTCTTT CASSYLGSNTEAFF
NA 14 TRBJ1-1 NA TRBV19 TGTGCCAGTAGTATAGCAAGGAGGAACACTGAAGCTTTCTTT CASSIARRNTEAFF
NA 16 TRBJ1-2 NA TRBV9 TGTGCCAGCAGCGTAGCCCAGGCAGGGGATTTCGGTGGCTACACCTTC CASSVAQAGDFGGYTF
NA 15 TRBJ1-5 TRBD1 TRBV6-5 TGTGCCAGCAGCCCCGGGACAGGGCCAAATCAGCCCCAGCATTTT CASSPGTGPNQPQHF
NA 16 TRBJ2-5 TRBD2 TRBV5-4 TGTGCCAGCAGCTCCCCGGGCGGGGGGGATTGGGAGACCCAGTACTTC CASSSPGGGDWETQYF
NA 19 TRBJ2-2 TRBD2 TRBV3-1/TRBV3-2 TGTGCCAGCAGCCAAGACCCCTGGACTAGCGGGGGAGACACCGGGGAGCTGTTTTTT CASSQDPWTSGGDTGELFF
NA 15 TRBJ2-5 TRBD1 TRBV5-1 TGCGCCAGCAGCTTTGGGACAGGGGGCAAAGAGACCCAGTACTTC CASSFGTGGKETQYF
NA 12 TRBJ1-2 TRBD1 TRBV25-1 TGTGCCAGCTCGACAGGGCAGGGCGGCTACACCTTC CASSTGQGGYTF
once 12 TRBJ2-1 NA TRBV6-5 TGTGCCAGCAGTTCAACCGGACAGGAGCAGTTCTTC CASSSTGQEQFF
NA 16 TRBJ1-2 TRBD1 TRBV19 TGTGCCAGTAGTCCCTTCCCGGGACAGCCTTTTTATGGCTACACCTTC CASSPFPGQPFYGYTF
NA 13 TRBJ1-2 NA TRBV5-8 TGTGCCAGCAGCTTGACAGGGACGAATGGCTACACCTTC CASSLTGTNGYTF
NA 13 TRBJ1-1 NA TRBV29-1 TGCAGCGCGAGGGGCGGTAGGAACACTGAAGCTTTCTTT CSARGGRNTEAFF
once 14 TRBJ2-7 NA TRBV5-6 TGTGCCAGGGGACGGGGGATGAAATCCTACGAGCAGTACTTC CARGRGMKSYEQYF
NA 13 TRBJ2-7 TRBD1 TRBV9 TGTGCCAGCAGTCGACAGGGAAACTACGAGCAGTACTTC CASSRQGNYEQYF
NA 14 TRBJ1-2 TRBD1 TRBV2 TGTGCCAGCAGTGGACAGGGACTTGTCGGTGGCTACACCTTC CASSGQGLVGGYTF
NA 14 TRBJ1-1 NA TRBV23-1 TGCGCCAGCAGCCACGTACGTCTGTCTTTCGGAGCTTTCTTT CASSHVRLSFGAFF
NA 15 TRBJ2-1 TRBD2 TRBV19 TGTGCCAGTAGTATTAGCGGGAGAGGCAACAATGAGCAGTTCTTC CASSISGRGNNEQFF
NA 12 TRBJ1-4 NA TRBV6-5 TGTGCCAGCAGCTTCCGGAGGGAAAAACTGTTTTTT CASSFRREKLFF
NA 13 TRBJ1-6 NA TRBV6-6 TGTGCCAGCACCCGGGACATCCCCTCACCCCTCCACTTT CASTRDIPSPLHF
NA 15 TRBJ1-3 NA TRBV6-6 TGTGCCAGCAGTTACGAGGGGGTTTCTGGAAACACCATATATTTT CASSYEGVSGNTIYF
NA 11 TRBJ2-5 NA TRBV3-1/TRBV3-2 TGTGCCAGCAGCCAACCCGAGGCCCAGTACTTC CASSQPEAQYF
NA 18 TRBJ1-6 TRBD1 TRBV4-1 TGCGCCAGCAGCCAATTCAGACAGGGACGTTCCTATAATTCACCCCTCCACTTT CASSQFRQGRSYNSPLHF
NA 13 TRBJ2-5 NA TRBV9 TGTGCCAGCAGCGGTCCACGGGGGGAGACCCAGTACTTC CASSGPRGETQYF
NA 16 TRBJ2-2 TRBD1 TRBV19 TGTGCCAGTAGTACCCCACAGGGGATGAACACCGGGGAGCTGTTTTTT CASSTPQGMNTGELFF
NA 15 TRBJ2-7 TRBD2 TRBV7-9 TGTGCCAGCAGGGAGGGACTAGCGGAGACCTACGAGCAGTACTTC CASREGLAETYEQYF
NA 14 TRBJ1-1 TRBD1 TRBV9 TGTGCCAGCACCCCGGGACAGCAGAACACTGAAGCTTTCTTT CASTPGQQNTEAFF
NA 14 TRBJ1-1 NA TRBV6-5 TGTGCCAGCACCTGGTCGGGACTGGACACTGAAGCTTTCTTT CASTWSGLDTEAFF
NA 15 TRBJ2-2 NA TRBV11-3 TGTGCCAGCAGCTTAGCCGAGGGAGACACCGGGGAGCTGTTTTTT CASSLAEGDTGELFF
many 15 TRBJ2-2 TRBD1 TRBV5-5 TGTGCCAGCAGCTTGCAGGGGGTGGTCACCGGGGAGCTGTTTTTT CASSLQGVVTGELFF
NA 12 TRBJ2-5 NA TRBV11-3 TGTGCCAGCAGCTTAGTTTCGGAGACCCAGTACTTC CASSLVSETQYF
NA 15 TRBJ1-5 NA TRBV30 TGTGCCTGGAGTAGGTCCTTTGACACGAATCAGCCCCAGCATTTT CAWSRSFDTNQPQHF
many 15 TRBJ2-1 TRBD2 TRBV6-6 TGTGCCAGCAGTTCCAGCGGGGGGGGACCGACAAAGCAGTTCTTC CASSSSGGGPTKQFF
NA 15 TRBJ2-2 NA TRBV6-5 TGTGCCAGCAGCTCTTCTCACAGGGAAACCGGGGAGCTGTTTTTT CASSSSHRETGELFF
NA 14 TRBJ1-2 NA TRBV7-8 TGTGCCAGCAGCTTAGACCACAAAAACTATGGCTACACCTTC CASSLDHKNYGYTF
NA 14 TRBJ1-4 TRBD1 TRBV2 TGTGCCAGCGATAGGACAGGGCTAAATGAAAAACTGTTTTTT CASDRTGLNEKLFF
few 15 TRBJ1-3 TRBD1 TRBV6-5 TGTGCCAGCAGTCGCTATCAGGGGGCGGGAAACACCATATATTTT CASSRYQGAGNTIYF
NA 15 TRBJ2-7 NA TRBV4-3 TGCGCCAGCAGCCAGGCCTTTGGAGGATCCTACGAGCAGTACTTC CASSQAFGGSYEQYF
NA 12 TRBJ2-7 NA TRBV21-1 TGTGCCAGCAGCAAAGCCAGCCACAGGGGGTACTTC CASSKASHRGYF
once 15 TRBJ2-1 NA TRBV6-6 TGTGCCAGCAGCAGCCCGGGGTTTACATACAATGAGCAGTTCTTC CASSSPGFTYNEQFF
NA 17 TRBJ1-3 NA TRBV10-1 TGCGCCAGCAGTGAATTAACAGTTAACGGCCTTGGAAACACCATATATTTT CASSELTVNGLGNTIYF